A single sample gave rise to the 17 T cell receptor beta chains below, sequenced in a study of immune cell composition in non-small cell lung cancer. Normal lung was sampled as far from the tumour as possible, at least 3 cm. Assay: immunoSEQ multiplex PCR; the TCRdb copy retains only in-frame clones and omits some. The table lists some 2,000 clones, over 80% of them singletons. The specimen sequenced was non-adjacent lung tissue. The receptors here all came from a human donor with non-small cell lung cancer.

The chain employs TRBV30 and TRBJ2-7; unclear D gene. Trimming pared 2 bases from V and 7 bases from J, leaving 12 bases between. This CDR3 is built from 12 residues. Germline V gives CDR1 GTSNPN, CDR2 SVGIG (reference sequence). The DNA for the CDR3 is TGTGCCTGGAGTTCGTTTAGTATGGAGCAGTACTTC. Translating gives CAWSSFSMEQYF. The variable domain in full, with the rest retrieved from reference TRBV30 and TRBJ2-7, is SQTIHQWPATLVQPVGSPLSLECTVEGTSNPNLYWYRQAAGRGLQLLFYSVGIGQISSEVPQNLSASRPQDRQFILSSKKLLLSDSGFYLCAWSSFSMEQYFGPGTRLTVT.

The chain is built from TRBV11-2 and TRBJ2-7, with no clear D. The CDR3 totals 13 residues. CDR1 SGHAT and CDR2 FQNNGV come from the germline V gene. V was shortened by 5 bases and J by 6 bases, with 14 bases between the two germline ends. For the CDR3, the DNA is TGTGCCAGCAGCCCGGTCGGTACGGGCGAGCAGTACTTC. Amino acids: CASSPVGTGEQYF.

J is TRBJ1-5 and V is TRBV7-9, with 10 bases identical to TRBD1. Germline V gene sequence: CDR1 SEHNR, CDR2 FQNEAQ (reference sequence). The CDR3 is made up of 18 amino acids. J lost 1 base, V lost 5 bases, and 11 bases had no gene match. The CDR3 loop is CASSPGTGDRWSNQPQHF. DNA of the CDR3: TGTGCCAGCAGCCCCGGGACAGGGGATAGGTGGAGCAATCAGCCCCAGCATTTT. The variable domain in full, with the rest retrieved from reference TRBV7-9 and TRBJ1-5, is DTGVSQNPRHKITKRGQNVTFRCDPISEHNRLYWYRQTLGQGPEFLTYFQNEAQLEKSRLLSDRFSAERPKGSFSTLEIQRTEQGDSAMYLCASSPGTGDRWSNQPQHFGDGTRLSIL.

The chain employs TRBV7-9 and TRBJ2-3; 9 bases map to TRBD2. Per the germline V gene, CDR1 is SEHNR and CDR2 is FQNEAQ (reference sequence). This CDR3 region has 19 residues. After removal of 6 bases from V and 0 bases from J, the junction contained 16 bases not matched to a gene. The CDR3: CASRAISGLASGSTDTQYF. The DNA for the CDR3 is TGTGCCAGCAGAGCTATCTCCGGACTAGCGAGTGGGAGCACAGATACGCAGTATTTT.

The genes are TRBV10-3 and TRBJ1-3; the D gene is possibly TRBD1 (6 bases). The germline V gene has CDR1 ENHRY and CDR2 SYGVKD. Trimming took off 2 bases at V and 2 bases at J, with 7 bases between the two ends. The CDR3 has 14 amino acids. The CDR3 DNA is TGTGCCATCAGTGAGGGGACAACTGGAAACACCATATATTTT. Translating it yields CAISEGTTGNTIYF.

This chain links TRBV7-8 with TRBJ2-5; 9 positions agree with TRBD2. CDR3 length: 16 amino acids. After removal of 5 bases from V and 5 bases from J, the junction contained 12 bases not matched to a gene. Germline lookup yields CDR1 SGHVS and CDR2 FQNEAQ. The CDR3 region has the DNA TGTGCCAGCAGCCAGGGGCCAGCGGGAGGCGGGGAGACCCAGTACTTC. Its protein is CASSQGPAGGGETQYF.

The rearrangement links TRBV7-8 to TRBJ1-2; tentative D call: TRBD1 (6 bases). The CDR3 runs to 13 residues. The germline gives CDR1 SGHVS, CDR2 FQNEAQ. V was clipped by 3 bases and J by 4 bases, with 9 bases between them. The CDR3 here is CASSFMDSYGYTF. CDR3 coding DNA: TGTGCCAGCAGCTTCATGGACAGCTATGGCTACACCTTC.

This clone is large by share. The sample has other DNA sequences that encode this CDR3 too. The chain uses TRBV27 and TRBJ1-3; no firm D call. The CDR3 runs to 12 residues. The germline gives CDR1 MNHEY, CDR2 SMNVEV (reference sequence). Trimming took off 6 bases at V and 4 bases at J, with 7 bases between the two ends. DNA for the CDR3: TGTGCCAGCAGCCCCGGGGGAAACACCATATATTTT. Translation: CASSPGGNTIYF.

The J gene is TRBJ1-2, the V gene TRBV5-1; maybe TRBD1 (6 bases). Germline values: CDR1 SGHRS, CDR2 YFSETQ. The V gene lost 0 bases and the J gene lost 4 bases, with 19 bases spanning the gap. The CDR3 has 17 residues. The CDR3 sequence: CASSLAAGQSTFYGYTF. For the CDR3, the DNA is TGCGCCAGCAGCTTGGCTGCCGGACAGAGTACTTTCTATGGCTACACCTTC.

This clone appeared a few times. The chain recombines TRBV10-1 with TRBJ2-5; 11 bases match TRBD2. Per germline, CDR1 WNHNN and CDR2 SYGVQD (reference sequence). This CDR3 comprises 16 residues. V lost 8 bases, J lost 4 bases, and 12 bases stayed unmatched. CDR3 DNA: TGCGCCAGCGGCAACGGTCTAGCGGGAGGAGGAGAGACCCAGTACTTC. Its protein is CASGNGLAGGGETQYF.

The chain employs TRBV11-2 and TRBJ2-7, with 9 bases identical to TRBD1. CDR1 SGHAT and CDR2 FQNNGV come from the germline V gene. CDR3 length: 16 residues. The V and J ends lost 3 bases and 5 bases, in that order; junction bases with no gene match: 11. CDR3 residues: CASSLETQGARNEQYF. In DNA, the CDR3 is TGTGCCAGCAGCTTGGAGACACAGGGGGCTCGAAACGAGCAGTACTTC.

The chain has TRBV27 and TRBJ1-5, with 8 nucleotides matching TRBD1. Trimming cost V 3 bases and J 6 bases; bases outside gene matches: 13. The V gene's germline CDR1 is MNHEY and CDR2 SMNVEV (reference sequence). The CDR3 has 17 residues. The CDR3 bases are TGTGCCAGCAGTTTCTCTCCGACAGGGGAGAGCGGTCAGCCCCAGCATTTT. It encodes CASSFSPTGESGQPQHF.

V usage is TRBV10-3 and J usage is TRBJ2-7; D is undetermined. Germline CDR1 is ENHRY and CDR2 is SYGVKD. The V end was cut by 0 bases, the J end by 7 bases, with 13 bases between. CDR3 length: 14 residues. DNA of the CDR3: TGTGCCATCAGTGAGTCTGGTGGTAGTTGGGAGCAGTACTTC. Its translation is CAISESGGSWEQYF.

The CDR3 DNA sequence: TGTGCCAGCAGTTTGCTTCCTCCGGGACTAGCAGCGAACACCGGGGAGCTGTTTTTT. Its protein is CASSLLPPGLAANTGELFF. The chain combines TRBV27 with TRBJ2-2, with 9 bases matching TRBD2. This CDR3 is built from 19 residues. Germline V lookup: CDR1 MNHEY, CDR2 SMNVEV (reference sequence). V was clipped by 3 bases and J by 0 bases; unmatched bases: 11.

V gene TRBV5-5 combines with J gene TRBJ1-4; no firm D call. CDR1 is SGHKS and CDR2 is YYEKEE in the germline V gene (reference sequence). V shed 4 bases and J shed 0 bases, with 13 bases lying between them. This CDR3 is 16 amino acids long. CDR3 in amino acids: CASSHGWEATNEKLFF. The CDR3 DNA reads as TGTGCCAGCAGCCATGGCTGGGAGGCAACTAATGAAAAACTGTTTTTT.

The chain carries TRBV5-1 and TRBJ2-2; TRBD2 matches 7 bases. CDR1 and CDR2 from the germline V gene are SGHRS and YFSETQ. The CDR3 loop spans 13 amino acids. V lost 6 bases, J lost 1 base, and 0 bases stayed unmatched. The CDR3 DNA sequence: TGCGCCAGCACGGGGGGGAACACCGGGGAGCTGTTTTTT. This encodes CASTGGNTGELFF.

The V gene is TRBV5-8, the J gene TRBJ1-1; 8 nucleotides agree with TRBD1. CDR1 SGHTS and CDR2 YDEGEE come from the germline V gene. The junction had 4 bases not matched to a gene; V was cut back by 2 bases and J by 10 bases. CDR3 length: 12 amino acids. Here the CDR3 reads CASSFRDRGAFF. The CDR3 coding sequence is TGTGCCAGCAGCTTTAGAGACAGGGGAGCTTTCTTT.